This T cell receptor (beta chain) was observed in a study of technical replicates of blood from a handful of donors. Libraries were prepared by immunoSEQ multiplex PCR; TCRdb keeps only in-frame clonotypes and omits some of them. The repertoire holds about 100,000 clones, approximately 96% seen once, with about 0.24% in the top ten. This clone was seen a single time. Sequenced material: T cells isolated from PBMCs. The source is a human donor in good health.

The CDR3 coding sequence is TGTGCCAGCACCCAGGGTATCTCCAATTCACCCCTCCACTTT. This gives the protein CASTQGISNSPLHF. The rearrangement uses TRBV6-5 and TRBJ1-6; D might be TRBD1 (5 bases). Germline V gene data show CDR1 as MNHEY and CDR2 as SVGAGI. The ends were cut back, 7 bases at V and 7 bases at J, with 14 bases in the middle. The CDR3 loop spans 14 amino acids.